The present T cell receptor beta chain was sequenced within a study of T cell responses to AZD1222 COVID-19 vaccine. Whole-study results and caveats: Per reports, nearly half of all spike-specific TCRs target regions that are unmutated in variants. Spike-wide coverage was observed for vaccine-associated CD4 TCRs, with dominant responses at 160-218 and 743-854.

Notes on this clone: Antigen: not known. This same CDR3 is encoded by further DNA sequences in the sample.

The protocol was immunoSEQ multiplex PCR, while the TCRdb copy is restricted to in-frame clones and leaves out a portion. The sample records roughly 120,000 clones, 75% to 90% being singletons. Per germline, CDR1 SGHNT and CDR2 YYREEE (reference sequence). V gave up 2 bases and J gave up 2 bases, with 7 bases separating them. This CDR3 spans 14 amino acids. J is TRBJ1-4 and V is TRBV5-4; the D gene is possibly TRBD1 (5 bases). Sample: peripheral blood, taken on day 0 of AZD1222 vaccination. The TCR originated in an adult in good health. CDR3 region: CASSFGGTNEKLFF. The CDR3 region has the DNA TGTGCCAGCAGCTTCGGGGGTACTAATGAAAAACTGTTTTTT.